The next 32 T cell receptor beta chains were all read from a single sample in a study of cytomegalovirus exposure and HLA in healthy donors. The PCR contained 60 Vbeta and 13 Jbeta primers. Some clones are missing from TCRdb's copy, which holds only in-frame ones; the method was immunoSEQ multiplex PCR. Of about 200,000 clones listed, about four fifths are singletons. Sequencing was carried out using PBMCs. The origin of the receptors is a woman aged 18-29 years in good health and CMV-seronegative.

The chain links TRBV19 to TRBJ1-2; 7 positions agree with TRBD1. Germline loops: CDR1 LNHDA, CDR2 SQIVND (reference sequence). This CDR3 region has 16 residues. V lost 6 bases and J lost 0; bases outside the gene matches: 10. CDR3 residues: CASRTIRDRTNYGYTF. Written as DNA, the CDR3 is TGTGCCAGTAGAACCATCCGGGACAGAACTAACTATGGCTACACCTTC.

The V call is TRBV4-1, the J call TRBJ2-3, with TRBD1 matching over 7 bases. Germline assignment: CDR1 MGHRA and CDR2 YSYEKL. V shed 4 bases and J 6 bases; nucleotides not matched to a gene: 13. This CDR3 contains 16 residues. This CDR3 is CASSPLGQTRDDTQYF. DNA for the CDR3: TGCGCCAGCAGCCCCCTGGGACAGACCCGTGACGATACGCAGTATTTT.

This rearrangement joins TRBV11-1 to TRBJ2-7, with 10 positions matching TRBD2. After removal of 5 bases from V and 4 bases from J, the junction contained 14 bases not matched to a gene. The length of the CDR3 is 17 residues. From germline, CDR1 is SGHAT and CDR2 FQDESV (reference sequence). The DNA for the CDR3 is TGTGCCAGCAGCACCAGGGGATCCGGGACTAGCGAATACGAGCAGTACGTC. Translated, it gives CASSTRGSGTSEYEQYV.

This rearrangement joins TRBV11-2 to TRBJ2-3; a possible D gene is TRBD2 (6 bases). Germline lookup yields CDR1 SGHAT and CDR2 FQNNGV. The germline V and J ends were trimmed by 3 bases and 2 bases, with 15 bases remaining between them. CDR3 length: 16 residues. CDR3: CASSLVADGFTDTQYF. The DNA for the CDR3 is TGTGCCAGCAGCTTGGTAGCGGACGGATTCACAGATACGCAGTATTTT.

The genes are TRBV6-6 and TRBJ1-2; tentatively, D is TRBD1 (6 bases). Trimming pared 6 bases from V and 6 bases from J, leaving 14 bases between. This CDR3 is 13 amino acids long. CDR1 and CDR2 (germline): MNHNY, SVGAGI (reference sequence). The CDR3 DNA is TGTGCCAGCAGAGACGACAGGATGGATGGCTACACCTTC. Encoded protein: CASRDDRMDGYTF.

This chain connects TRBV28 to TRBJ1-2; TRBD1 aligns across 9 bases. J gave up 3 bases and V 0 bases, and 8 bases lay outside the gene matches. Germline assignment: CDR1 MDHEN and CDR2 SYDVKM. The CDR3 covers 17 residues. CDR3 in DNA: TGTGCCAGCAGTTTATGGCGTCAACAGGGGGCTTACTATGGCTACACCTTC. Encoded protein: CASSLWRQQGAYYGYTF.

The chain joins TRBV9 to TRBJ2-2; D call uncertain. V was pared by 0 bases and J by 3 bases, with 6 bases between. The CDR3 runs 14 residues. Germline V gene sequence: CDR1 SGDLS, CDR2 YYNGEE. CDR3 sequence reads: CASSVVPDTGELFF. CDR3 coding DNA: TGTGCCAGCAGCGTAGTTCCGGACACCGGGGAGCTGTTTTTT.

The rearrangement links TRBV9 to TRBJ2-3; TRBD2 matches at 10 bases. The CDR3 runs to 15 residues. J was trimmed by 4 bases and V by 5 bases; bases with no gene match: 7. CDR1 is SGDLS and CDR2 is YYNGEE in the germline V gene. The CDR3 protein is CASSYSSGGSDTQYF. CDR3 DNA sequence: TGTGCCAGCAGTTATTCTAGCGGGGGTTCAGATACGCAGTATTTT.

About this clone: Its ends do not fully match the called genes, so a read error is possible. This chain connects TRBV7-9 to TRBJ2-5; D not certain. The DNA end lines up better with TRBJ2-7; the J call may be wrong. Germline CDR1 reads SEHNR; CDR2 reads FQNEAQ (reference sequence). The CDR3 totals 12 residues. As DNA, the CDR3 is TGTGCCAGCGGCTTGCCTACCTACGAGCAGTACTTC. Translated, it gives CASGLPTYEQYF.

The genes are TRBV5-6 and TRBJ2-3, with 11 bases that match TRBD2. Trimming took 2 bases from V and 2 from J; bases not matched to a gene: 10. CDR1 is SGHDT, CDR2 YYEEEE, per germline. This CDR3 spans 18 amino acids. The CDR3 nucleotides are TGTGCCAGCAGCTTCAAACCCGGGACTAGCGGATTCACAGATACGCAGTATTTT. Translation: CASSFKPGTSGFTDTQYF. The complete variable domain, with remaining parts taken from reference TRBV5-6 and TRBJ2-3, reads DAGVTQSPTHLIKTRGQQVTLRCSPKSGHDTVSWYQQALGQGPQFIFQYYEEEERQRGNFPDRFSGHQFPNYSSELNVNALLLGDSALYLCASSFKPGTSGFTDTQYFGPGTRLTVL.

The J gene is TRBJ1-2, the V gene TRBV18; TRBD1 agrees at 10 bases. The V gene end was trimmed by 6 bases and the J gene end by 10 bases; junction bases not matched to a gene: 11. Germline CDR1 KGHSH, CDR2 LQKENI. The CDR3 loop spans 14 amino acids. CDR3 sequence reads: CASSPGQGRGDYTF. CDR3 nucleotides: TGTGCCAGCTCGCCGGGACAGGGGAGAGGAGACTACACCTTC.

V usage is TRBV28 and J usage is TRBJ2-7, with TRBD2 matching over 7 bases. V lost 6 bases to trimming and J lost 5 bases; unmatched junction nucleotides: 4. The CDR3 consists of 12 residues. Germline V CDR1 and CDR2: MDHEN, SYDVKM. The CDR3 spells CASRTSEHEQYF. The CDR3 DNA reads as TGTGCCAGCAGAACTAGCGAACACGAGCAGTACTTC.

The genes are TRBV11-2 and TRBJ2-1; D perhaps matches TRBD2 (7 bases). This CDR3 is 18 amino acids long. V lost 6 bases to trimming and J lost 9 bases, with 30 bases between them. Germline CDR1 is SGHAT and CDR2 is FQNNGV. The CDR3 bases are TGTGCCAGCAGTTCAGGGGAAGCGGGACAAATTAAAGGCGGTGAGCAGTTCTTC. Amino acid sequence: CASSSGEAGQIKGGEQFF.

This clone has more than one count but fewer than ten. The genes are TRBV5-1 and TRBJ2-6; the match to TRBD1 covers 9 bases. CDR3 length: 15 residues. Germline V gene lookup returns CDR1 SGHRS and CDR2 YFSETQ. V was clipped by 4 bases and J by 8 bases; unmatched bases: 7. The CDR3 loop reads CASSKGDRDSNVLTF. CDR3 in DNA: TGCGCCAGCAGCAAGGGGGACAGGGATTCCAACGTCCTGACTTTC.

The table lists this clone with a count of one. V gene TRBV27 combines with J gene TRBJ1-5; D is perhaps TRBD1 (5 bases). CDR1 and CDR2 (germline): MNHEY, SMNVEV (reference sequence). Trimming removed 2 bases from V and 6 bases from J, with 14 bases in between. The CDR3 spans 15 residues. CDR3 protein: CASSLSRVSTQPQHF. The CDR3 nucleotides are TGTGCCAGCAGTTTAAGCAGGGTGTCGACTCAGCCCCAGCATTTT.

The chain joins TRBV4-3 to TRBJ2-6; D unclear. This CDR3 is 14 amino acids long. Germline V gene lookup returns CDR1 LGHNA and CDR2 YSLEER. V was clipped by 6 bases and J by 1 base, with 7 bases between them. CDR3 sequence reads: CASRSFSGANVLTF. In nucleotides, the CDR3 is TGCGCCAGCAGGTCTTTTTCTGGGGCCAACGTCCTGACTTTC.

DNA for the CDR3: TGCGCCAGCAGCCAACAACTCGACAGCTACAATGAGCAGTTCTTC. As protein: CASSQQLDSYNEQFF. V and J are TRBV4-3 and TRBJ2-1; tentatively, D is TRBD1 (5 bases). Per the germline V gene, CDR1 is LGHNA and CDR2 is YSLEER. The CDR3 sequence is 15 residues long. V was cut by 2 bases and J by 3 bases, with 11 bases left in between.

The chain employs TRBV6-5 and TRBJ1-3; possible D gene TRBD1, 5 bases. CDR3 size: 14 residues. Trimming shortened V by 1 base and J by 3 bases, and 7 bases separated the two germline ends. In germline, CDR1 is MNHEY, CDR2 SVGAGI. The CDR3 loop is CASSYLGVGNTIYF. The CDR3 DNA reads as TGTGCCAGCAGTTACTTAGGGGTTGGAAACACCATATATTTT.

Here the CDR3 reads CASSRKRQGARPYYEQYV. As DNA, the CDR3 is TGTGCCAGCAGCAGGAAGAGGCAGGGGGCGCGTCCCTACTACGAGCAGTACGTC. The chain couples TRBV21-1 to TRBJ2-7; the tabulated D call, TRBD1, remains unverified against the DNA. TRBV21-1 is deemed a pseudogene. CDR3 length: 18 residues.

The rearrangement uses TRBV27 and TRBJ2-1; 7 positions agree with TRBD1. J gave up 6 bases and V 3 bases, and 5 bases lay outside the gene matches. Germline V gene sequence: CDR1 MNHEY, CDR2 SMNVEV (reference sequence). The CDR3 is made up of 14 amino acids. DNA of the CDR3: TGTGCCAGCAGTTTTAACCAGGGGGTCAATGAGCAGTTCTTC. Its protein product is CASSFNQGVNEQFF.

The chain combines TRBV5-1 with TRBJ2-3, with TRBD1 matching 7 bases. Germline V lookup: CDR1 SGHRS, CDR2 YFSETQ. V lost 2 bases, J lost 3 bases, and 6 bases stayed unmatched. The length of the CDR3 is 15 residues. The CDR3 sequence is CASSFGTAVTDTQYF. CDR3 in DNA: TGCGCCAGCAGCTTCGGGACAGCGGTGACAGATACGCAGTATTTT.

The J gene is TRBJ2-5, the V gene TRBV25-1; D is possibly TRBD2 (6 bases). The J call may be faulty, since TRBJ2-7 better matches the DNA end. This CDR3 spans 14 amino acids. Germline V gene sequence: CDR1 MGHDK, CDR2 SYGVNS. CDR3 bases: TGTGCCAGCAGTGAATCCTCCGCGGGGTACGAGCAGTACTTC. This gives the protein CASSESSAGYEQYF.

The chain combines TRBV29-1 with TRBJ1-3; 7 bases map to TRBD1. The CDR3 is 15 residues long. V shed 2 bases and J 3 bases; nucleotides not matched to a gene: 7. CDR1 and CDR2 (germline): SQVTM, ANQGSEA. The CDR3 sequence: CSVETSGGNGNTIYF. The CDR3 region has the DNA TGCAGCGTTGAAACATCAGGGGGGAATGGAAACACCATATATTTT.

The J gene is TRBJ2-3, the V gene TRBV7-2; possible D gene TRBD2, 6 bases. The germline V gene encodes CDR1 SGHTA and CDR2 FQGNSA. Trimming took off 3 bases at V and 8 bases at J, with 15 bases between the two ends. The CDR3 spans 14 residues. Here the CDR3 reads CASSFGTSGGTQYF. The DNA of the CDR3 is TGTGCCAGCAGCTTTGGGACTTCCGGGGGTACGCAGTATTTT. The full variable domain, with the rest looked up from reference TRBV7-2 and TRBJ2-3, is GAGVSQSPSNKVTEKGKDVELRCDPISGHTALYWYRQSLGQGLEFLIYFQGNSAPDKSGLPSDRFSAERTGGSVSTLTIQRTQQEDSAVYLCASSFGTSGGTQYFGPGTRLTVL.

The V gene is TRBV18, the J gene TRBJ2-3; 12 nucleotides align to TRBD2. This CDR3 is built from 18 residues. Germline V gene data show CDR1 as KGHSH and CDR2 as LQKENI. The V segment lost 1 base and the J segment 2 bases; nucleotides outside the gene matches: 7. The CDR3 coding sequence is TGTGCCAGCTCACCACGGGGGACTAGCGGGCAAATCACAGATACGCAGTATTTT. Its translation: CASSPRGTSGQITDTQYF.

This sequence joins TRBV6-1 and TRBJ2-1, with 10 bases identical to TRBD1. The CDR3 contains 14 residues. V lost 6 bases, J lost 8 bases, and 7 bases stayed unmatched. Germline V gene data show CDR1 as MNHNS and CDR2 as SASEGT. Here the CDR3 DNA reads TGTGCCAGCAGGAGACAGGGGGCTTCGGATGAGCAGTTCTTC. This translates into CASRRQGASDEQFF.

This clone has a handful of counts. The chain is built from TRBV30 and TRBJ2-5; tentatively, D is TRBD2 (5 bases). V was shortened by 3 bases and J by 2 bases, with 13 bases between the two germline ends. The CDR3 has 14 residues. Germline V gives CDR1 GTSNPN, CDR2 SVGIG (reference sequence). CDR3 sequence (DNA): TGTGCCTGGAGCGGAACGGGATTTCAAGAGACCCAGTACTTC. The encoded protein is CAWSGTGFQETQYF.

The chain uses TRBV19 and TRBJ2-2, with 8 bases aligning to TRBD2. V lost 5 bases and J lost 3; bases outside the gene matches: 5. In germline, CDR1 is LNHDA, CDR2 SQIVND (reference sequence). The CDR3 length is 15 residues. The CDR3 DNA sequence: TGTGCCAGTAGTTCAGCGGGAGTAGACACCGGGGAGCTGTTTTTT. It specifies CASSSAGVDTGELFF.

The rearrangement links TRBV7-4 to TRBJ1-4; a weak D match, TRBD1 (6 bases). V shed 10 bases and J shed 0 bases, with 24 bases lying between them. CDR3 size: 18 residues. Germline CDR1 reads SGHVT; CDR2 reads SQSDAQ. CDR3 sequence: CAIPLRTTGRATNEKLFF. The CDR3 coding sequence is TGTGCCATCCCACTCCGTACTACAGGGCGAGCAACTAATGAAAAACTGTTTTTT.

The chain links TRBV5-1 to TRBJ2-3; TRBD2 matches 10 bases. Germline loops: CDR1 SGHRS, CDR2 YFSETQ. The CDR3 contains 15 residues. V was pared by 7 bases and J by 4 bases, with 9 bases of the junction left unmatched. The CDR3, as DNA: TGCGCCAGCGGGGATCTAGCGGGAGTAGCAGATACGCAGTATTTT. Its translation: CASGDLAGVADTQYF.

The chain has TRBV28 and TRBJ1-1; no definite D call. CDR1 and CDR2 from the germline V gene are MDHEN and SYDVKM. V lost 5 bases, J lost 0 bases, and 10 bases lay in between. The CDR3 extends over 14 amino acids. The CDR3 reads CASSLTRMNTEAFF. The CDR3 DNA reads as TGTGCCAGCAGTCTAACTAGAATGAACACTGAAGCTTTCTTT.

CDR3 nucleotides: TGTGCCAGTAGTATCCCCGGACAGGGAAACACTGAAGCTTTCTTT. As protein: CASSIPGQGNTEAFF. The V and J genes are TRBV19 and TRBJ1-1; TRBD1 matches at 8 bases. This CDR3 spans 15 amino acids. V gave up 3 bases and J gave up 2 bases; unmatched junction bases: 5. Looked up from germline, CDR1 is LNHDA and CDR2 is SQIVND (reference sequence).